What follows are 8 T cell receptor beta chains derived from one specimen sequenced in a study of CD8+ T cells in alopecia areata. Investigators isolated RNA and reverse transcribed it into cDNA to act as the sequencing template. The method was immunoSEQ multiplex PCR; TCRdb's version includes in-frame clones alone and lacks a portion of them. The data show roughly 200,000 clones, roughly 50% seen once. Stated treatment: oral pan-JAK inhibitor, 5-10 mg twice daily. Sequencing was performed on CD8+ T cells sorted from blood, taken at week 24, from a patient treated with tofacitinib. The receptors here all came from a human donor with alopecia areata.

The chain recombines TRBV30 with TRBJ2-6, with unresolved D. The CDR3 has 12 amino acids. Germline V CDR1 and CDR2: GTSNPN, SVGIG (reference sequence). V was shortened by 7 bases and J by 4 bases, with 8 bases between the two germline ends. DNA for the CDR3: TGTGCCTCCTCCCCCGGGGCCAACGTCCTGACTTTC. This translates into CASSPGANVLTF. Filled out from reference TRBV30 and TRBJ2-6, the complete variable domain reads SQTIHQWPATLVQPVGSPLSLECTVEGTSNPNLYWYRQAAGRGLQLLFYSVGIGQISSEVPQNLSASRPQDRQFILSSKKLLLSDSGFYLCASSPGANVLTFGAGSRLTVL.

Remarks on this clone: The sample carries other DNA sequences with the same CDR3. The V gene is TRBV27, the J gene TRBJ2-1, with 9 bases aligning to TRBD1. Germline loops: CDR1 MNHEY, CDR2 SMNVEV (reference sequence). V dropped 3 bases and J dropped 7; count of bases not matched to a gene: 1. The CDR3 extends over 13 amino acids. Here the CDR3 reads CASSLGTGNEQFF. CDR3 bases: TGTGCCAGCAGTTTGGGGACAGGGAATGAGCAGTTCTTC.

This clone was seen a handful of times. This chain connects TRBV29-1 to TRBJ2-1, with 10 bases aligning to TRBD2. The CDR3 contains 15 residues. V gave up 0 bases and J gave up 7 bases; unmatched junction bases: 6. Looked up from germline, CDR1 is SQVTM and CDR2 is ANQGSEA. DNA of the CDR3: TGCAGCGTTGAAGATCTAGCGGGGGACCCTAATGAGCAGTTCTTC. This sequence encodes CSVEDLAGDPNEQFF.

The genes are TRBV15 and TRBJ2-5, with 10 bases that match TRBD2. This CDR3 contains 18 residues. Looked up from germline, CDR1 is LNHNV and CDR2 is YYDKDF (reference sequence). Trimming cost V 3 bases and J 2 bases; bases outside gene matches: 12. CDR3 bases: TGTGCCACCAGCAGTAAGGAGATTTATAGCGGGGGGCAAGAGACCCAGTACTTC. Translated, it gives CATSSKEIYSGGQETQYF. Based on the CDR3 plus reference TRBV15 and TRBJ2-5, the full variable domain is DAMVIQNPRYQVTQFGKPVTLSCSQTLNHNVMYWYQQKSSQAPKLLFHYYDKDFNNEADTPDNFQSRRPNTSFCFLDIRSPGLGDTAMYLCATSSKEIYSGGQETQYFGPGTRLLVL.

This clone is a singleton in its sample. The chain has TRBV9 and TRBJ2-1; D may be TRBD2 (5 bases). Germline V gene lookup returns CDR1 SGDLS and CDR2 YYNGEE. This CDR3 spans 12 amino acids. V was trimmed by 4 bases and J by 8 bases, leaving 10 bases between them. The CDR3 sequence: CASSLGGYEQFF. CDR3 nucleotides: TGTGCCAGCAGCTTAGGAGGATATGAGCAGTTCTTC.

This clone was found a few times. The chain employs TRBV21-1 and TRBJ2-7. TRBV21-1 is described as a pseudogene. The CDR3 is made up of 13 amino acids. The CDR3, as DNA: TGTGCCAACACGCAAGGAGGGGGGTTCGAGCAGTACTTC. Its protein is CANTQGGGFEQYF.

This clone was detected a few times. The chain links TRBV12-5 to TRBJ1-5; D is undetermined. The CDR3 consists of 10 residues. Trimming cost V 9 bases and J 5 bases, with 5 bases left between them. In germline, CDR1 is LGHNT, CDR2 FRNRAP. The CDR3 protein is CARPHQPQHF. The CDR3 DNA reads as TGTGCTAGGCCGCATCAGCCCCAGCATTTT.

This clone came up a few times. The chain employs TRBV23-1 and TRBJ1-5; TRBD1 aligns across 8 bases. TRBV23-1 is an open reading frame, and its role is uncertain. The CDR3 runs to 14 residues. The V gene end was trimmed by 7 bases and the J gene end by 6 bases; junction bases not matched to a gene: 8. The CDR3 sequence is CASKTGQGAQPQHF. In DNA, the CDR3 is TGCGCCAGCAAAACAGGACAGGGTGCTCAGCCCCAGCATTTT.